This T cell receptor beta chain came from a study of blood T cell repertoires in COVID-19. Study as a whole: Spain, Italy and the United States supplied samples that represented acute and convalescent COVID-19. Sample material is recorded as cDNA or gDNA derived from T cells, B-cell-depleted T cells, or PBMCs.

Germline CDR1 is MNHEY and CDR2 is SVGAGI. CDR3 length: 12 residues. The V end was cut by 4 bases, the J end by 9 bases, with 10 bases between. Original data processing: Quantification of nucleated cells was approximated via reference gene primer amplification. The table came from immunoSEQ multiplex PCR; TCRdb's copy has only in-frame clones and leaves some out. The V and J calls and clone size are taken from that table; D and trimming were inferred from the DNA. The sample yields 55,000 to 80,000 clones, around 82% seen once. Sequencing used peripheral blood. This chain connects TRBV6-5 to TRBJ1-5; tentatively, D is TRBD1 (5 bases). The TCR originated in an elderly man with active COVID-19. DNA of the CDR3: TGTGCCAGCAGTTTCGGGGGAGGGCCCCAGCATTTT. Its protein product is CASSFGGGPQHF.